Each of the 5 T cell receptor beta chains below was sequenced from the same sample in a study of blood T cell repertoires in COVID-19 (dated by TCRdb to the early 2020s). Receptor amplification or capture employed the immunoSEQ multiplex PCR assay. This immuneACCESS table, as held by TCRdb, lists in-frame sequences with V and J called but not all clones. Of the missing ones, under half trace to an unresolved V gene in checked studies; the others have no known cause. Present in this sample are approximately 240,000 clones, approximately 91% of which were seen just once. The ten biggest clones cover 0.83% of the sample. Material: peripheral blood. Receptor source: a young man with COVID-19, enrolled during active disease.

The V gene is TRBV19, the J gene TRBJ1-2, with TRBD1 as a possible D gene (5 bases). Germline CDR1 LNHDA, CDR2 SQIVND (reference sequence). This CDR3 is built from 17 residues. With 5 bases removed from V and 0 bases from J, the gap between germline ends came to 19 bases. As DNA, the CDR3 is TGTGCCAGTAGTCCCAGGGAGGATGGGACCTCTAACTATGGCTACACCTTC. It translates to CASSPREDGTSNYGYTF.

V is TRBV19 and J is TRBJ2-5, with 11 nucleotides matching TRBD2. This CDR3 has 21 amino acids. Germline V CDR1 and CDR2: LNHDA, SQIVND (reference sequence). V shed 3 bases and J 2 bases; nucleotides not matched to a gene: 20. CDR3 DNA: TGTGCCAGTAGTATGAACCAACCCCCTAGCGGGGGGCCAGCGAGGCAAGAGACCCAGTACTTC. It codes for CASSMNQPPSGGPARQETQYF. Full variable domain (rest looked up from reference TRBV19 and TRBJ2-5): DGGITQSPKYLFRKEGQNVTLSCEQNLNHDAMYWYRQDPGQGLRLIYYSQIVNDFQKGDIAEGYSVSREKKESFPLTVTSAQKNPTAFYLCASSMNQPPSGGPARQETQYFGPGTRLLVL.

Here the CDR3 reads CASSLEGHSNQPQHF. The CDR3 region has the DNA TGTGCCAGCAGCTTAGAAGGACATAGCAATCAGCCCCAGCATTTT. The V and J genes are TRBV7-9 and TRBJ1-5; tentative D call: TRBD1 (5 bases). Looked up from germline, CDR1 is SEHNR and CDR2 is FQNEAQ (reference sequence). The ends were cut back, 1 base at V and 0 bases at J, with 7 bases in the middle. This CDR3 is 15 amino acids long.

The rearrangement joins TRBV27 to TRBJ2-1, with 9 positions matching TRBD2. Trimming at V came to 10 bases and at J to 0 bases, leaving 13 bases not matched to a gene. Germline V gives CDR1 MNHEY, CDR2 SMNVEV (reference sequence). The CDR3 runs 17 residues. In DNA, the CDR3 is TGTGCCACCAGAGATCTAGCGGGACTTAGCTCCTACAATGAGCAGTTCTTC. Translating gives CATRDLAGLSSYNEQFF.

The chain links TRBV18 to TRBJ2-7; maybe TRBD1 (6 bases). Germline V gives CDR1 KGHSH, CDR2 LQKENI. The CDR3 consists of 15 residues. Between the trimmed V and J ends, which lost 3 bases and 0 bases, there was a span of 12 bases. The CDR3 region has the DNA TGTGCCAGCTCACCTCGTCAGGGGATCTCCTACGAGCAGTACTTC. Translating it yields CASSPRQGISYEQYF.